The present TCR beta chain was sequenced within a study of radiation and T cells in renal cell carcinoma. TCRdb keeps only in-frame clones here, not all; method: immunoSEQ multiplex PCR. The top ten clones hold approximately 1.9% of a sample with about 120,000 clones, 70% to 90% of them seen once. The time point here: blood 2 weeks post-SBRT. The treatment here: 15 Gy SBRT to primary tumor, nephrectomy 4 weeks later. The germline V and J ends were trimmed by 6 bases and 4 bases, with 10 bases remaining between them. CDR1 and CDR2 from the germline V gene are SNHLY and FYNNEI. The CDR3 covers 14 residues.

The source was blood, collected from a patient whose treatment included radiotherapy and nephrectomy. V usage is TRBV2 and J usage is TRBJ2-6; the D is unclear. The receptor was isolated from a woman in her sixties or seventies with renal cell carcinoma. In nucleotides, the CDR3 is TGTGCCAGCAGACTACAGCCGGGGGCCAACGTCCTGACTTTC. This encodes CASRLQPGANVLTF.